This T cell receptor (beta chain) was observed in a study of cytomegalovirus exposure and HLA in healthy donors. General observations from the study: Analyzed later, association rates of TCRs varied across HLA loci, with DRB1 most and HLA-C fewest. The authors later found most CMV-associated TCR beta chains appeared HLA-restricted.

The study ran its PCR with 60 Vbeta and 13 Jbeta primers. The data were produced by immunoSEQ multiplex PCR, yet TCRdb's version contains in-frame clones alone and is incomplete. The sample has some 45,000 clones; around half are singletons. Points on this clone: Its antigen is undetermined.

The CDR3 length is 17 residues. Trimming took 4 bases from V and 0 from J, leaving 18 bases between them. Germline CDR1 LGHNA, CDR2 YSLEER. Sequences were obtained from PBMCs. This chain connects TRBV4-3 to TRBJ1-1; D is perhaps TRBD1 (5 bases). The clonotype was recovered from a human donor in good health. This CDR3 reads CASSPQGGPDMNTEAFF. DNA of the CDR3: TGCGCCAGCAGCCCCCAGGGAGGCCCAGACATGAACACTGAAGCTTTCTTT.